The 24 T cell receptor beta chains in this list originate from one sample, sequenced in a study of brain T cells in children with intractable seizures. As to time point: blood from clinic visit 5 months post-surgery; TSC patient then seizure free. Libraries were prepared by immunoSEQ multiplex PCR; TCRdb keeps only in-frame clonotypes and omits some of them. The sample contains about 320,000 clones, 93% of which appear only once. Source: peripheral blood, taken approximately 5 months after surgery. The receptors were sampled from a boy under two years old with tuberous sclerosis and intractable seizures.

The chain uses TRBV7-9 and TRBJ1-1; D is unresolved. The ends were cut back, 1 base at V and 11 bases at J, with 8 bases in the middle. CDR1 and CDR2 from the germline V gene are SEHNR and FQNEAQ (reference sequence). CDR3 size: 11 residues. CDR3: CASSLDGVAFF. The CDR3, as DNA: TGTGCCAGCAGCTTAGATGGGGTGGCTTTCTTT.

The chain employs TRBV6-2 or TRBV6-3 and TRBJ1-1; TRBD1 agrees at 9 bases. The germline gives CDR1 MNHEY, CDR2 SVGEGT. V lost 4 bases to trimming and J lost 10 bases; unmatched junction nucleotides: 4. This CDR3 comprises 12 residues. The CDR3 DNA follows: TGTGCCAGCAGTTTCCCGGACAGGGGAGCTTTCTTT. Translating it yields CASSFPDRGAFF.

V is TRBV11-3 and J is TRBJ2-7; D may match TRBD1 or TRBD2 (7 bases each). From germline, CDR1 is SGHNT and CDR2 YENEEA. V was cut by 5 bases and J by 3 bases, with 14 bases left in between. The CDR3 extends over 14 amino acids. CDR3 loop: CASSQGGGYYEQYF. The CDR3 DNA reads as TGTGCCAGCAGCCAGGGGGGAGGGTACTACGAGCAGTACTTC.

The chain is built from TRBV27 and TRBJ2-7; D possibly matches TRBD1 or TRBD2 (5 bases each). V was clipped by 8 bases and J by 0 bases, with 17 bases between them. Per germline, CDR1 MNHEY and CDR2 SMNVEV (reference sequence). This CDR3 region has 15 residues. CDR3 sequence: CASSLTGAFSYEQYF. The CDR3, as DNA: TGTGCCAGCTCCTTAACCGGGGCTTTCTCCTACGAGCAGTACTTC.

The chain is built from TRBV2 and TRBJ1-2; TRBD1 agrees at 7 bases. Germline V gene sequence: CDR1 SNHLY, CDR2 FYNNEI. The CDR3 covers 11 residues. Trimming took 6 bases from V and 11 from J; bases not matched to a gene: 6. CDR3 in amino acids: CASRRGQLYTF. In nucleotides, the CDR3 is TGTGCCAGCAGGAGGGGGCAGTTGTACACCTTC.

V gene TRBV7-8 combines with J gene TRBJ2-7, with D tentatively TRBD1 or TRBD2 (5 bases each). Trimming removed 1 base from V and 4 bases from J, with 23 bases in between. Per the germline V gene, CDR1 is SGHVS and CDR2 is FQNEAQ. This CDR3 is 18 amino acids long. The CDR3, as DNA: TGTGCCAGCAGCTTAGGGTTGGGAGCAGGGTCTAATGGATACGAGCAGTACTTC. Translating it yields CASSLGLGAGSNGYEQYF.

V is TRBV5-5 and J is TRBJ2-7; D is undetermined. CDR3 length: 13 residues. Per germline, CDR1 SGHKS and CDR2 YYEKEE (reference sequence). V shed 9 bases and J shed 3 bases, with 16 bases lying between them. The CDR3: CATKEVENYEQYF. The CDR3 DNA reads TGTGCCACCAAAGAGGTGGAGAACTACGAGCAGTACTTC.

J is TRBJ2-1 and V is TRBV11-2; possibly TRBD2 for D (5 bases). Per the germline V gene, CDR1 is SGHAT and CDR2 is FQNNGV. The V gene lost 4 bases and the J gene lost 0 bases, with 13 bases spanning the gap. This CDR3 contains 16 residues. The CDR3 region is CASSSNPRDSYNEQFF. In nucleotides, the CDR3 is TGTGCCAGCAGCTCCAACCCTCGGGACTCCTACAATGAGCAGTTCTTC.

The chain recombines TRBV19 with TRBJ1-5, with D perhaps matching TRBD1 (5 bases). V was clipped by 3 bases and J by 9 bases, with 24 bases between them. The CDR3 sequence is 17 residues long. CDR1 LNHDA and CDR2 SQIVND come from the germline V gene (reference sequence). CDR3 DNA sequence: TGTGCCAGTAGTATGGCGTCCGGGGGTCGGATGGTTGGGCCCCAGCATTTT. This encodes CASSMASGGRMVGPQHF.

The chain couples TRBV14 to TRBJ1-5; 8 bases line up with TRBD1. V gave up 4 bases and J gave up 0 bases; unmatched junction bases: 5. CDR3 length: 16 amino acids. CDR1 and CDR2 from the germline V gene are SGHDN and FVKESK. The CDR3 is CASSLRTGSSNQPQHF. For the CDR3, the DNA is TGTGCCAGCAGCCTACGGACAGGGAGTAGCAATCAGCCCCAGCATTTT.

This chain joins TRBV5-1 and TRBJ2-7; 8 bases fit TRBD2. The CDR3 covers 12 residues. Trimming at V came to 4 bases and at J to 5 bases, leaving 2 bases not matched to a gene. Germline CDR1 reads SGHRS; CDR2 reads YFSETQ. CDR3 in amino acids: CASSTRGDEQYF. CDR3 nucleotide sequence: TGCGCCAGCAGCACGCGGGGGGACGAGCAGTACTTC. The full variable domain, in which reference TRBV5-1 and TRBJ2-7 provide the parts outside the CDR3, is KAGVTQTPRYLIKTRGQQVTLSCSPISGHRSVSWYQQTPGQGLQFLFEYFSETQRNKGNFPGRFSGRQFSNSRSEMNVSTLELGDSALYLCASSTRGDEQYFGPGTRLTVT.

CDR3 nucleotides: TGTGCCAGCACCCCTTTCCCAGATACGCAGTATTTT. Residues: CASTPFPDTQYF. The chain carries TRBV27 and TRBJ2-3; D unclear. The CDR3 consists of 12 residues. V lost 7 bases to trimming and J lost 4 bases, with 9 bases between them. Germline-derived CDR1 and CDR2 are MNHEY and SMNVEV (reference sequence).

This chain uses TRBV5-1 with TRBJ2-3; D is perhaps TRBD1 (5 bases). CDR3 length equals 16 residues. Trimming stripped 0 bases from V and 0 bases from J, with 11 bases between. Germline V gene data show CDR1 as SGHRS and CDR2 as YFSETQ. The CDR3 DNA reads TGCGCCAGCAGCTTGGAGACAGATTCTAGCACAGATACGCAGTATTTT. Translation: CASSLETDSSTDTQYF.

CDR3 in DNA: TGTGCCAGCAGCGTAGTGGACAGGGTTTTTGGTTCACCCCTCCACTTT. Protein product: CASSVVDRVFGSPLHF. This rearrangement joins TRBV9 to TRBJ1-6; the match to TRBD1 covers 8 bases. The CDR3 consists of 16 residues. Germline CDR1 reads SGDLS; CDR2 reads YYNGEE. The V and J ends lost 0 bases and 9 bases, in that order; junction bases with no gene match: 8.

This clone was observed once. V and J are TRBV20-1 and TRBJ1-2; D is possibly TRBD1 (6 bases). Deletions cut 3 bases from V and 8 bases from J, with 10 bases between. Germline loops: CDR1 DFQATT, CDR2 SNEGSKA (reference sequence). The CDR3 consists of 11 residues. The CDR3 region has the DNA TGCAGTGCTAGGACAGGCTCCGGCTACACCTTC. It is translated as CSARTGSGYTF.

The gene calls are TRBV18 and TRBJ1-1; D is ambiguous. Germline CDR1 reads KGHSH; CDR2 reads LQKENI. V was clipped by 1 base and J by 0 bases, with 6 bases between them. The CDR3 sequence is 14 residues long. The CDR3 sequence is CASSPQALNTEAFF. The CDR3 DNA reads TGTGCCAGCTCACCACAGGCCCTGAACACTGAAGCTTTCTTT.

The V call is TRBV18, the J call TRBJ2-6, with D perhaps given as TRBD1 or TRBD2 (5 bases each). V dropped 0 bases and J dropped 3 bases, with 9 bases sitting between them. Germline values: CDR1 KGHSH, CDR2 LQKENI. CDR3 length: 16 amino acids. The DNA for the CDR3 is TGTGCCAGCTCACCACCGGGGGAAAATGGGGCCAACGTCCTGACTTTC. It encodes CASSPPGENGANVLTF.

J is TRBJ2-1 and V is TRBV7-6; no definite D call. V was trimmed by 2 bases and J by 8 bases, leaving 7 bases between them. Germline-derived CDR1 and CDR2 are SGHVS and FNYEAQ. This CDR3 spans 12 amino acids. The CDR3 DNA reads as TGTGCCAGCAGCTTATTGGGCTATGAGCAGTTCTTC. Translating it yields CASSLLGYEQFF. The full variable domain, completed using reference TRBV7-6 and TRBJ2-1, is GAGVSQSPRYKVTKRGQDVALRCDPISGHVSLYWYRQALGQGPEFLTYFNYEAQQDKSGLPNDRFSAERPEGSISTLTIQRTEQRDSAMYRCASSLLGYEQFFGPGTRLTVL.

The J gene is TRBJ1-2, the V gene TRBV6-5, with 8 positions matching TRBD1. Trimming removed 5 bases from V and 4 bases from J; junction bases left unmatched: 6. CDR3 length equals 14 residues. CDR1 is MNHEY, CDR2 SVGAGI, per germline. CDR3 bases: TGTGCCAGCAGTCCAATAGGACAGGGCTATGGCTACACCTTC. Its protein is CASSPIGQGYGYTF.

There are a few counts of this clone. The CDR3 here is CASSFSRDSEAFF. CDR3 in DNA: TGTGCCAGCAGCTTCTCCCGGGACAGTGAAGCTTTCTTT. The chain links TRBV7-9 to TRBJ1-1; 7 nucleotides agree with TRBD1. The CDR3 consists of 13 residues. CDR1 SEHNR and CDR2 FQNEAQ come from the germline V gene (reference sequence). The V and J ends lost 3 bases and 7 bases, in that order; junction bases with no gene match: 5.

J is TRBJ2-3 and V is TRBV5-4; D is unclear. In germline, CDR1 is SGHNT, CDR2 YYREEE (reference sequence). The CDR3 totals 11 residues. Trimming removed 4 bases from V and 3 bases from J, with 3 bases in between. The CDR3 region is CASSTTDTQYF. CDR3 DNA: TGTGCCAGCAGCACTACAGATACGCAGTATTTT.

CDR3 in DNA: TGTGCCAAAAATCAGCCCCAGCATTTT. Its protein is CAKNQPQHF. The V and J genes are TRBV24-1 and TRBJ1-5; no definite D call. Germline V lookup: CDR1 KGHDR, CDR2 SFDVKD. V lost 11 bases to trimming and J lost 4 bases, with 2 bases between them. There are 9 residues in the CDR3.

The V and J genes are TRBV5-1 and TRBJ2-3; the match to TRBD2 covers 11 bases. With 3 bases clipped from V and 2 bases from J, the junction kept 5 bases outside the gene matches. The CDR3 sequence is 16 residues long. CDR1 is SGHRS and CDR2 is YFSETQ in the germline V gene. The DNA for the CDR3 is TGCGCCAGCAGCTGGGGACTAGCGGTTTCCACAGATACGCAGTATTTT. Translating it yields CASSWGLAVSTDTQYF. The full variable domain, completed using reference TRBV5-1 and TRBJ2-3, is KAGVTQTPRYLIKTRGQQVTLSCSPISGHRSVSWYQQTPGQGLQFLFEYFSETQRNKGNFPGRFSGRQFSNSRSEMNVSTLELGDSALYLCASSWGLAVSTDTQYFGPGTRLTVL.

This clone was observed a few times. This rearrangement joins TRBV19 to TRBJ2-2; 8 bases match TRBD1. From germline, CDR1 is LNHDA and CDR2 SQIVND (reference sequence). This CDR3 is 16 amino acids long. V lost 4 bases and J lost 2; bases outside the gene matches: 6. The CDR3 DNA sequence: TGTGCCAGTAGTACCTTACCAGGGGGCAACACCGGGGAGCTGTTTTTT. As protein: CASSTLPGGNTGELFF.